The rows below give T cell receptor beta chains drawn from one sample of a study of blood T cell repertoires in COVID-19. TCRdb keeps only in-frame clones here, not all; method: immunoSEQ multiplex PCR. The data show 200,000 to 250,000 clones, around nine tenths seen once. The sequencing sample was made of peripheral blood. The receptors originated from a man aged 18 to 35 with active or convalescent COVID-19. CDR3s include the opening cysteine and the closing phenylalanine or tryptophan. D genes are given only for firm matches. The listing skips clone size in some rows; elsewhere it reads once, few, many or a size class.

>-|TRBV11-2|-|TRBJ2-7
TGTGCCAGCAGCTTTAACAGGGTGCAGTACTTC
CASSFNRVQYF
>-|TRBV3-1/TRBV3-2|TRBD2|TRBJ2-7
TGTGCCAGCAGCCGTCCTAGCGGGGGGAGTAGCTACGAGCAGTACTTC
CASSRPSGGSSYEQYF
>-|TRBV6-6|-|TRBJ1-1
TGTGCCAGCAGTGCCGAGCTTACTGCGGCTTTCTTT
CASSAELTAAFF
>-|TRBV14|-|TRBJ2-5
TGTGCCAGCAGACAAAACGGGGAGACCCAGTACTTC
CASRQNGETQYF
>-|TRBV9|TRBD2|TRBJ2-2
TGTGCCAGCAGTCGGGGGGGAGCGGCGAACACCGGGGAGCTGTTTTTT
CASSRGGAANTGELFF
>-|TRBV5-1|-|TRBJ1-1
TGCGCCAGCAGCTCCCTGGCGGACAGTGACACTGAAGCTTTCTTT
CASSSLADSDTEAFF
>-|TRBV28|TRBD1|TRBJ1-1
TGTGCCAGCAGTAAGCACAGGGGGCACACTGAAGCTTTCTTT
CASSKHRGHTEAFF
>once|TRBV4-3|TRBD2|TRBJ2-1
TGCGCCAGCAGCCAAGAAGGGCTAGCGGCAAAGTCTCCGTTCTTC
CASSQEGLAAKSPFF
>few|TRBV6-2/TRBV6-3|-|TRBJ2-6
TGTGCCAGCAGTTACATGGGGGGGGCACGCTCTGGGGCCAACGTCCTGACTTTC
CASSYMGGARSGANVLTF
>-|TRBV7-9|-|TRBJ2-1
TGTGCCAGCAGCACCCTCCTATACAATGAGCAGTTCTTC
CASSTLLYNEQFF
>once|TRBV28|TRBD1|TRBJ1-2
TGTGCCAGCAGTCCCCCCGGGACAGGGGTCGGCGGCTACACCTTC
CASSPPGTGVGGYTF
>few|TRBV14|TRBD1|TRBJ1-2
TGTGCCAGCAGCCGAACAGGGACAGGGAGAGGCTACACCTTC
CASSRTGTGRGYTF
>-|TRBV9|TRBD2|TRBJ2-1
TGTGCCAGCAGCGTTCAACTAGCGAGTAATCAATACAATGAGCAGTTCTTC
CASSVQLASNQYNEQFF
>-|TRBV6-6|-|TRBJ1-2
TGTGCCAGCATGTTGGGCCAGCCCTATGGCTACACCTTC
CASMLGQPYGYTF
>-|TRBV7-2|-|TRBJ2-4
TGTGCCAGCAGCTTAAGTACAGGGAGCAAAAACATTCAGTACTTC
CASSLSTGSKNIQYF
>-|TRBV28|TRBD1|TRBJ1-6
TGTGCCAGCAGCGACAGGGCGGGCTCCTATAATTCACCCCTCCACTTT
CASSDRAGSYNSPLHF
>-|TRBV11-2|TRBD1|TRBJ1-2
TGTGCCAGCAGCCCACCCAACACCCGGACAGGGGCCTATGGCTACACCTTC
CASSPPNTRTGAYGYTF
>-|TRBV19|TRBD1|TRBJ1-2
TGTGCCAGTATCCCGGGACAGGGGGCGCTTGGCTACACCTTC
CASIPGQGALGYTF
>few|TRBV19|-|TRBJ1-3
TGTGCCAGTAGTATAGACGCGGGATCTGGAAACACCATATATTTT
CASSIDAGSGNTIYF
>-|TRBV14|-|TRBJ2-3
TGTGCCAGCAGCCCCCAGGACAACACAGATACGCAGTATTTT
CASSPQDNTDTQYF
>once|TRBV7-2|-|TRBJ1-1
TGTGCCAGCAGCACCCCGGGAAAGAGGAACACTGAAGCTTTCTTT
CASSTPGKRNTEAFF
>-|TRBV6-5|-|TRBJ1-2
TGTGCCAGCAGTTACTCGGCGGTCAACTATGGCTACACCTTC
CASSYSAVNYGYTF
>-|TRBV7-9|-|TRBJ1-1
TGTGCCAGCAGCGTGTACTCAGGCACTGAAGCTTTCTTT
CASSVYSGTEAFF
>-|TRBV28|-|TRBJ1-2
TGTGCCAGCAGCACCCGGGGGAAGAGGCACTATGGCTACACCTTC
CASSTRGKRHYGYTF
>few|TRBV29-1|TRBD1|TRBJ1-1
TGCAGCGTTCTTCTTCGGACAGGGTTAGGGAACACTGAAGCTTTCTTT
CSVLLRTGLGNTEAFF
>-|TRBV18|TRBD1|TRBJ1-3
TGTGCCAGCTCACCACCGGGACAGGTGAACTCTGGAAACACCATATATTTT
CASSPPGQVNSGNTIYF
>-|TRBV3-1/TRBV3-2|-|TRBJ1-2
TGTGCCACCAGCAGGGAGTATGGCTACACCTTC
CATSREYGYTF
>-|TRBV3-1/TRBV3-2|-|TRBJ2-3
TGTGCCAGCAGCCCGGCCCAACGGGGCACAGATACGCAGTATTTT
CASSPAQRGTDTQYF
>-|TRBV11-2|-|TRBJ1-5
TGTGCCAGCAGCTTTTCCGGGAATCAGCCCCAGCATTTT
CASSFSGNQPQHF
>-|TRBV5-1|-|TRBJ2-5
TGCGCCAGCAGCTTAGGGAGGGAGACCCAGTACTTC
CASSLGRETQYF
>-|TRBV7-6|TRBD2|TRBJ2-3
TGTGCCAGCAGCTTAGGGGTGGCGGGGGGCCTTGAGACAGATACGCAGTATTTT
CASSLGVAGGLETDTQYF
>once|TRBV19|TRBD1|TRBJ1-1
TGTGCCAGTAGTACACCCCAGCCATCAGGGGGCGTAGACACTGAAGCTTTCTTT
CASSTPQPSGGVDTEAFF
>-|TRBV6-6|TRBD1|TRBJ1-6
TGTGCCAGCAGTTTCAGGACAGGGTGGGCTTCACCCCTCCACTTT
CASSFRTGWASPLHF
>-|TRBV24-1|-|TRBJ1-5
TGTGCCACCGGAGGAGGGGCGGGCAATCAGCCCCAGCATTTT
CATGGGAGNQPQHF
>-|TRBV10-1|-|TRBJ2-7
TGCGCCAGCAGTGACGGGTCCGAGCAGTACTTC
CASSDGSEQYF